This T cell receptor beta chain was sequenced for a study of beta chain features in type 1 diabetes. Concerning this clone: What it binds is not known.

As every portion of the isolated RNA was reverse transcribed, the sequencing read expressed TCRB transcripts. Clones were read by immunoSEQ multiplex PCR, and TCRdb kept only the in-frame ones, dropping some. This table has around 46,000 clones, 35% to 55% appearing once. Study results and limitations: Still unanswered here is whether HLA type influences TCRB rearrangement. All four CD4+ subsets from Type 1 diabetes patients carried moderately but significantly shorter TCRB CDR3s.

The CDR3 has 11 amino acids. Germline CDR1 and CDR2: MNHNY and SVGAGI (reference sequence). V was shortened by 1 base and J by 14 bases, with 11 bases between the two germline ends. Material: stem cell memory CD4+ T cells from blood. The V and J genes are TRBV6-6 and TRBJ1-2; possibly TRBD1 for D (5 bases). The clonotype comes from a man aged 25-40 years with type 1 diabetes. The CDR3: CASSYFGDSTF. DNA of the CDR3: TGTGCCAGCAGTTACTTCGGGGACTCGACCTTC.